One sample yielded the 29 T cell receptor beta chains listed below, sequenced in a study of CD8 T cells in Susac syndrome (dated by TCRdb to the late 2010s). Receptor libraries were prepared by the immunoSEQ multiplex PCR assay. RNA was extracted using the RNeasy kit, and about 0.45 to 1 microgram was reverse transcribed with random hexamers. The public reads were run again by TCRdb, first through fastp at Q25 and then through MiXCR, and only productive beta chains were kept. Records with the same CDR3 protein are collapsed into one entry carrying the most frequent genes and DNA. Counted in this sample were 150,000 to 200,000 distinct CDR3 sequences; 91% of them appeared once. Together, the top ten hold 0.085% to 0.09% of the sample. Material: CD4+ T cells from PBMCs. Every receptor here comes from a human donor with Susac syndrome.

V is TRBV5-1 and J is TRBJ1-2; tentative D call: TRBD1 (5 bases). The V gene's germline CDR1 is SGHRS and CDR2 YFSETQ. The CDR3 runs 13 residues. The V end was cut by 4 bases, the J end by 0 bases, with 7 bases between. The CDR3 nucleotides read TGCGCCAGCAGCGGGGGAGCTAACTATGGCTACACCTTC. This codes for CASSGGANYGYTF.

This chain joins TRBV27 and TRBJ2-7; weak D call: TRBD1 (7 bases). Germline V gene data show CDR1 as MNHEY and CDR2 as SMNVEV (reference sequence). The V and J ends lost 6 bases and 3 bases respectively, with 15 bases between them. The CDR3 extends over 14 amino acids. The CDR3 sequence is CASRASGGGYEQYF. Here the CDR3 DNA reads TGTGCCAGCAGGGCGTCAGGGGGAGGCTACGAGCAGTACTTC.

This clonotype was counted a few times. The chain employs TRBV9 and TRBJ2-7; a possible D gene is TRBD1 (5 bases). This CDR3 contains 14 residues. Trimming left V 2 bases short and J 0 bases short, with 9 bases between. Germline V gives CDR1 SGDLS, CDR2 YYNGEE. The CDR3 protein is CASSVHGHSYEQYF. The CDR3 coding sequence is TGTGCCAGCAGCGTTCATGGACACTCCTACGAGCAGTACTTC.

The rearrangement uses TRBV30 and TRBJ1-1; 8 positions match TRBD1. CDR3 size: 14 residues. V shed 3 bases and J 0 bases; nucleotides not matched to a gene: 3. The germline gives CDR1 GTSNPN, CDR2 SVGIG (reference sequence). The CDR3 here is CAWRRQGMNTEAFF. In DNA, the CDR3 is TGTGCCTGGAGGCGACAGGGGATGAACACTGAAGCTTTCTTT.

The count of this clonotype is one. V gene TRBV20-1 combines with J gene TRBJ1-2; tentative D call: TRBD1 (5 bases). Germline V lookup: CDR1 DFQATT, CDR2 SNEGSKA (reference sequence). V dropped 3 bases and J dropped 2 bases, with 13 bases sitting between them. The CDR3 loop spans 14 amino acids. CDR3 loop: CSARGWTQNYGYTF. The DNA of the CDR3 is TGCAGTGCTAGGGGCTGGACACAGAACTATGGCTACACCTTC.

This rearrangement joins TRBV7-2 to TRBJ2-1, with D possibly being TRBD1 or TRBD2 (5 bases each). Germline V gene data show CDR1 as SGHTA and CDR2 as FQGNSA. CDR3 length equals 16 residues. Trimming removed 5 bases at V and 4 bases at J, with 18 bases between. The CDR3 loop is CASSLWGSLSYNEQFF. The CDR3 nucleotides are TGTGCCAGCAGCCTCTGGGGGTCCCTTTCATACAATGAGCAGTTCTTC.

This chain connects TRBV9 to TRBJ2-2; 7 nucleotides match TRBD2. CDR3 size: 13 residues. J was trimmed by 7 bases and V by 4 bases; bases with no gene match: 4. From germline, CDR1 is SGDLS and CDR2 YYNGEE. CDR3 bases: TGTGCCAGCAGCCCATTAGCGGGCGGGGAGCTGTTTTTT. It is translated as CASSPLAGGELFF.

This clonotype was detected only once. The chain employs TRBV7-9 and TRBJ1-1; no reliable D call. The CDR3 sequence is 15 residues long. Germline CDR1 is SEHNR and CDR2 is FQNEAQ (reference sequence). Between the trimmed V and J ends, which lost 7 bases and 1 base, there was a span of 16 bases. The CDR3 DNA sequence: TGTGCCAGCAAACATGAGCTGGCGTCGAACACTGAAGCTTTCTTT. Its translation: CASKHELASNTEAFF.

Here the CDR3 DNA reads TGTGCCAGCAGTTTAGCCCGGGACACTCCCTATGGCTACACCTTC. It translates to CASSLARDTPYGYTF. The V call is TRBV12-3 or TRBV12-4, the J call TRBJ1-2; D possibly corresponds to TRBD1 (6 bases). This CDR3 spans 15 amino acids. V gave up 0 bases and J gave up 4 bases, with 12 bases separating them.

Here the CDR3 DNA reads TGTGCCAGCAGCCAGGGGTTTGGCTACACCTTC. It yields the protein CASSQGFGYTF. J is TRBJ1-2 and V is TRBV2; D possibly corresponds to TRBD1 (6 bases). The CDR3 contains 11 residues. CDR1 is SNHLY and CDR2 is FYNNEI in the germline V gene. Trimming cost V 6 bases and J 7 bases, with 9 bases left between them.

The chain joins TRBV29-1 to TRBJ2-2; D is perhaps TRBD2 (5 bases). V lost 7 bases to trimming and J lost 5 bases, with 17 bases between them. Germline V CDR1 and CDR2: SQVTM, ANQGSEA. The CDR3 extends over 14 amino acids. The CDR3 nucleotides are TGCAGCGCTGTCGGGGTTACTGTGACCGGGGAGCTGTTTTTT. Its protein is CSAVGVTVTGELFF.

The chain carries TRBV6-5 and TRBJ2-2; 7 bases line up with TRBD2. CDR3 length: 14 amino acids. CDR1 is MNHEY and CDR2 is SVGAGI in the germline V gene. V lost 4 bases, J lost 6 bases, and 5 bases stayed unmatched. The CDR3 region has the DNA TGTGCCAGCAGTTTTGGGACTAAGGCCGGGGAGCTGTTTTTT. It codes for CASSFGTKAGELFF.

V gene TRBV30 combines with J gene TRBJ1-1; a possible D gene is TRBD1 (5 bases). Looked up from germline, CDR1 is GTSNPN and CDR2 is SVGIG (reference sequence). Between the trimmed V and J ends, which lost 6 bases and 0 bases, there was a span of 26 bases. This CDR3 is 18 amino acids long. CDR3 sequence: CACSGERISRGVNTEAFF. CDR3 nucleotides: TGTGCCTGCAGCGGGGAGAGAATATCCAGAGGGGTGAACACTGAAGCTTTCTTT.

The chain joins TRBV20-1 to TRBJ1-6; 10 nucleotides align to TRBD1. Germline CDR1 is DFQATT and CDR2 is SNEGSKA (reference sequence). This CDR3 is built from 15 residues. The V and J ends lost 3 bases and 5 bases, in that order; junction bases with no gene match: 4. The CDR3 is CSASKGTGDNSPLHF. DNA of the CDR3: TGCAGTGCTAGTAAGGGGACAGGGGATAATTCACCCCTCCACTTT.

CDR3 nucleotide sequence: TGCAGTGCTATATCGATGGAGGCCCAAGAGACCCAGTACTTC. This translates into CSAISMEAQETQYF. The chain uses TRBV20-1 and TRBJ2-5, with D possibly TRBD2 on 5 matching bases. Trimming pared 4 bases from V and 1 base from J, leaving 13 bases between. Per germline, CDR1 DFQATT and CDR2 SNEGSKA (reference sequence). The CDR3 sequence is 14 residues long.

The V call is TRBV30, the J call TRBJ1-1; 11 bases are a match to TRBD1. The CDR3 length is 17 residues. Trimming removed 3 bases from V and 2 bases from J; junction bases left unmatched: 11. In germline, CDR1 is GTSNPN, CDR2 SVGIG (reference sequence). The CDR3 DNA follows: TGTGCCTGGAGCTTTACCAGGACAGGGGGCGGTAACACTGAAGCTTTCTTT. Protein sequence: CAWSFTRTGGGNTEAFF.

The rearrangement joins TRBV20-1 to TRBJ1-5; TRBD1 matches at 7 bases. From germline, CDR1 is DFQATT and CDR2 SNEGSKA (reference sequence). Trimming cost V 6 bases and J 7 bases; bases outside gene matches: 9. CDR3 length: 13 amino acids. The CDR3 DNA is TGCAGTGCCCTGTCGACAGGGCGACAGCCCCAGCATTTT. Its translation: CSALSTGRQPQHF.

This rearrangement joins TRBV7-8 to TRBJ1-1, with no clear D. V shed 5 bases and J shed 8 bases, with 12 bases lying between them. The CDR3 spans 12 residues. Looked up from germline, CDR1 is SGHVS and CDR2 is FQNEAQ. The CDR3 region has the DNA TGTGCCAGCAGCCCCGAGGGAAGAGAAGCTTTCTTT. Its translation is CASSPEGREAFF.

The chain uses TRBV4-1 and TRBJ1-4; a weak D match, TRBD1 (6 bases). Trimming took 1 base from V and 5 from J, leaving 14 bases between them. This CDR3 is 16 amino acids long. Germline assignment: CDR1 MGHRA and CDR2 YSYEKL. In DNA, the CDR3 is TGCGCCAGCAGCCAAGTTCCACAGGGCTACAATGAAAAACTGTTTTTT. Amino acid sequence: CASSQVPQGYNEKLFF.

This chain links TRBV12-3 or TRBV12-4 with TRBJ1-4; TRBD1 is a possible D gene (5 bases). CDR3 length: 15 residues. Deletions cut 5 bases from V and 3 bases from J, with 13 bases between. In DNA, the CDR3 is TGTGCCAGCAGTCGCGCGCAAGGGGCTAATGAAAAACTGTTTTTT. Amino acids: CASSRAQGANEKLFF.

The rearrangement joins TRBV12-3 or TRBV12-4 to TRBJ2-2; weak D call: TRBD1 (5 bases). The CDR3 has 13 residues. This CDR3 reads CAGAQGNTGELFF. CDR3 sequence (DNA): TGTGCTGGCGCCCAGGGGAACACCGGGGAGCTGTTTTTT.

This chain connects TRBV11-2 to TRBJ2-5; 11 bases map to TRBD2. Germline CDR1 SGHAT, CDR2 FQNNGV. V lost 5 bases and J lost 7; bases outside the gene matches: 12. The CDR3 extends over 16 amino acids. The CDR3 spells CASSVLAGDPQGTQYF. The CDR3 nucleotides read TGTGCCAGCAGCGTACTAGCGGGGGACCCTCAGGGGACCCAGTACTTC. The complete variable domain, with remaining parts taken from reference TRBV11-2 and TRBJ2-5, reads EAGVAQSPRYKIIEKRQSVAFWCNPISGHATLYWYQQILGQGPKLLIQFQNNGVVDDSQLPKDRFSAERLKGVDSTLKIQPAKLEDSAVYLCASSVLAGDPQGTQYFGPGTRLLVL.

The CDR3 DNA is TGTGCCAGCACCTCGACCGGGACAGGGGGCTCTGGAAACACCATATATTTT. Translating it yields CASTSTGTGGSGNTIYF. The chain joins TRBV25-1 to TRBJ1-3, with 11 bases that match TRBD1. In germline, CDR1 is MGHDK, CDR2 SYGVNS. V was pared by 7 bases and J by 0 bases, with 8 bases of the junction left unmatched. CDR3 length: 17 amino acids.

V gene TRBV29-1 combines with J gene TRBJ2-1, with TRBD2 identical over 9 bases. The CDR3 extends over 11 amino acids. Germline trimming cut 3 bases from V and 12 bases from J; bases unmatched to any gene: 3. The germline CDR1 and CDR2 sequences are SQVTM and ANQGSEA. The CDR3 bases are TGCAGCGTTGATCTAGCGGGGTCGCAGTTCTTC. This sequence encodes CSVDLAGSQFF.

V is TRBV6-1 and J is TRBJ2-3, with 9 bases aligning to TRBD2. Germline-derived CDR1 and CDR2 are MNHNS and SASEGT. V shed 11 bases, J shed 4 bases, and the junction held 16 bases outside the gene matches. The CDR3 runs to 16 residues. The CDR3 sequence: CASRGNSGSYPDTQYF. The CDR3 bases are TGTGCCTCCCGGGGAAATAGCGGGAGTTATCCAGATACGCAGTATTTT.

CDR3 DNA sequence: TGTGCCAGCAGCGGGGGGTTCTTC. Its protein product is CASSGGFF. The chain combines TRBV7-9 with TRBJ2-1; perhaps D is TRBD1 or TRBD2 (5 bases each). Germline-derived CDR1 and CDR2 are SEHNR and FQNEAQ (reference sequence). V lost 5 bases and J 15 bases, leaving 5 bases between the germline ends. The CDR3 is 8 residues long.

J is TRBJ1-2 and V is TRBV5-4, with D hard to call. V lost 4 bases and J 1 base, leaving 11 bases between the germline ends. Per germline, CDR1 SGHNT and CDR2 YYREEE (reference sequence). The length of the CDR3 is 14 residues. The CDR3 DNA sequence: TGTGCCAGCAGCCCCGCGACGATTAACTATGGCTACACCTTC. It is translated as CASSPATINYGYTF.

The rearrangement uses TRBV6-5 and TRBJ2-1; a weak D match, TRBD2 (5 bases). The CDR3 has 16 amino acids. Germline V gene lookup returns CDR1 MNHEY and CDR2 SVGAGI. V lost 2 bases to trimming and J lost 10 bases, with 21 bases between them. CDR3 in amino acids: CASSYRPTIPRREQFF. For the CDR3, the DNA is TGTGCCAGCAGTTACCGGCCGACAATCCCCCGGAGGGAGCAGTTCTTC.

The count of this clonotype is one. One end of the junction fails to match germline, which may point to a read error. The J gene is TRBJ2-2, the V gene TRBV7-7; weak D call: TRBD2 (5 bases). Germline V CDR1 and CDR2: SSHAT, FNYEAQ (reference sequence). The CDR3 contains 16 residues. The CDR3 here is CASSLALGMNTGELFF. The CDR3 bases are TGTGCTAGCAGCTTAGCGCTGGGGATGAACACCGGGGAGCTGTTTTTT. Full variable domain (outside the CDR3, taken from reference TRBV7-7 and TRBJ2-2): GAGVSQSPRYKVTKRGQDVTLRCDPISSHATLYWYQQALGQGPEFLTYFNYEAQPDKSGLPSDRFSAERPEGSISTLTIQRTEQRDSAMYRCASSLALGMNTGELFFGEGSRLTVL.